This TCR beta chain originates from a study of T cell responses to AZD1222 COVID-19 vaccine. CDR1 and CDR2 from the germline V gene are SNHLY and FYNNEI. The CDR3 consists of 14 residues. Trimming took 8 bases from V and 0 from J, leaving 13 bases between them. Study findings and constraints: In all cases, repertoires were sampled only after the peak T cell response. Baseline seropositives among AZD1222 recipients totaled only five or six. A mostly white British donor set with more females was recruited, and clonal diversity was possibly underestimated.

Comments on this clone: As yet, its antigen is unknown.

Generated by immunoSEQ multiplex PCR, the TCRdb table keeps only in-frame clones and is missing some. Here the sample spans some 110,000 clones, roughly 86% being singletons. The chain is built from TRBV2 and TRBJ1-1; D is ambiguous. The sample was peripheral blood, taken 28 days after the second AZD1222 dose. This receptor was identified in an adult who received the AZD1222 COVID-19 vaccine. The CDR3 is CASGLDGMNTEAFF. CDR3 sequence (DNA): TGTGCCAGCGGACTTGATGGGATGAACACTGAAGCTTTCTTT.